The next 3 T cell receptor beta chains were all read from a single sample in a study of control samples from healthy donors and cancer patients. Some clones are missing from TCRdb's copy, which holds only in-frame ones; the method was immunoSEQ multiplex PCR. The sample lists around 130,000 clones, approximately 90% occurring once. Sequences were obtained from blood. These TCRs come from a man aged 50-59 years in good health.

The chain carries TRBV18 and TRBJ1-2; 11 bases fit TRBD1. The CDR3 is made up of 19 amino acids. V was pared by 0 bases and J by 2 bases, with 11 bases of the junction left unmatched. CDR1 KGHSH and CDR2 LQKENI come from the germline V gene. In nucleotides, the CDR3 is TGTGCCAGCTCACCACCCGGGATGGGACAGGGGGGTCGAAACTATGGCTACACCTTC. Translated: CASSPPGMGQGGRNYGYTF.

V and J are TRBV27 and TRBJ2-7; D uncertain. The V gene lost 2 bases and the J gene lost 0 bases, with 11 bases spanning the gap. The CDR3 is 15 amino acids. CDR1 MNHEY and CDR2 SMNVEV come from the germline V gene (reference sequence). The CDR3 sequence is CASSLTQSNSYEQYF. The DNA of the CDR3 is TGTGCCAGCAGTTTAACCCAGAGCAACTCCTACGAGCAGTACTTC.

The chain uses TRBV19 and TRBJ1-5, with 7 positions matching TRBD1. The germline V gene encodes CDR1 LNHDA and CDR2 SQIVND (reference sequence). The CDR3 is 15 residues long. V gave up 9 bases and J gave up 4 bases; unmatched junction bases: 12. The CDR3 coding sequence is TGTGCCAGACCGACCGGACAGGATTATAATCAGCCCCAGCATTTT. Translation: CARPTGQDYNQPQHF.